This paragraph reports one T cell receptor (beta chain). Its antigen remains unknown. MiXCR, run by TCRdb on the RT-PCR reads, gives a single entry per CDR3 protein. The data hold 530,000 or so distinct CDR3 sequences, with around 15% observed a single time. The data belong to a study of response to subunit inactivated influenza vaccine. General observations from the study: The study's authors posited that every seasonal influenza vaccination enlists few new T cells.

The CDR3 runs 14 residues. CDR1 is SQVTM, CDR2 ANQGSEA, per germline. Trimming left V 4 bases short and J 1 base short, with 13 bases between. The material sequenced was PBMCs from blood, taken 11 to 12 days after vaccination. The chain recombines TRBV29-1 with TRBJ1-1, with no clear D. This clonotype was obtained from a man between 45 and 60 years old who received an inactivated influenza vaccine. The DNA of the CDR3 is TGCAGCGTTGTAGGGCAGTTGACGAACACTGAAGCTTTCTTT. It is translated as CSVVGQLTNTEAFF.